The sequence of this TCR beta chain was determined in a study of cytomegalovirus exposure and HLA in healthy donors. Study-level results: Cytomegalovirus-associated TCR beta chains were listed, numbering 164. Usually a TCR sequence was rare, but some public TCRs were found in many donors. The CMV antigen specificity of a few CMV-associated chains was confirmed through in vitro analysis.

Comments on this clone: As yet, its antigen is unknown.

Amplification used 60 Vbeta primers and 13 Jbeta primers. Method: immunoSEQ multiplex PCR; TCRdb's copy keeps in-frame clones and lacks some. Of more than 80,000 clones in the sample, 65% to 80% were seen once. These donors counted as nominally healthy when sampled, but unrecorded immune exposures were likely. The TCR comes from a male donor in good health and CMV-seropositive. Sequenced: PBMCs.

CDR3 nucleotides: TGTGCCAGCAGCCGACTAGGTACCGGGGAGCTGTTTTTT. Protein product: CASSRLGTGELFF. V gene TRBV11-2 combines with J gene TRBJ2-2; D is perhaps TRBD2 (6 bases). CDR1 SGHAT and CDR2 FQNNGV come from the germline V gene. The CDR3 has 13 amino acids. V lost 5 bases and J 5 bases, leaving 9 bases between the germline ends.